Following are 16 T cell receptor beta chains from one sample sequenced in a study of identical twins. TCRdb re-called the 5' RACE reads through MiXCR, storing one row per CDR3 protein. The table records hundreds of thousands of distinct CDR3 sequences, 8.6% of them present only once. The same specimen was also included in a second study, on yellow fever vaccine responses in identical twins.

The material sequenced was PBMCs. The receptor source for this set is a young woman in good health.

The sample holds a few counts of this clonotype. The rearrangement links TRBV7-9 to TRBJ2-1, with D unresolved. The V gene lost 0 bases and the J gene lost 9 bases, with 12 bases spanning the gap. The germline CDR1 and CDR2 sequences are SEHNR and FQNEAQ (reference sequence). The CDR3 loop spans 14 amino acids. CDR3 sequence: CASSLAWSGGEQFF. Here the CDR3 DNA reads TGTGCCAGCAGCTTAGCGTGGAGTGGCGGTGAGCAGTTCTTC. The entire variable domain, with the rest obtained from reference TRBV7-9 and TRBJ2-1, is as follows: DTGVSQNPRHKITKRGQNVTFRCDPISEHNRLYWYRQTLGQGPEFLTYFQNEAQLEKSRLLSDRFSAERPKGSFSTLEIQRTEQGDSAMYLCASSLAWSGGEQFFGPGTRLTVL.

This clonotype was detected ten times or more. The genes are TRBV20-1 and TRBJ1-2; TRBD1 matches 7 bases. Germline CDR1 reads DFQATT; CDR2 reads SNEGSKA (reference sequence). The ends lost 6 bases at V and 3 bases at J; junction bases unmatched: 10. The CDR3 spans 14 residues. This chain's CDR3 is CSAVIQGLDYGYTF. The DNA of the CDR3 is TGCAGTGCCGTAATACAGGGGTTGGACTATGGCTACACCTTC.

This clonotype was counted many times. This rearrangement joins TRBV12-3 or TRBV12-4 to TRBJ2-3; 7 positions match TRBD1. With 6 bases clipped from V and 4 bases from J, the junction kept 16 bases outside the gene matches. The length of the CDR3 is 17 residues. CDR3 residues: CASSQGNRGKLADTQYF. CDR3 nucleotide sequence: TGTGCCAGCAGCCAAGGAAACAGGGGTAAACTGGCAGATACGCAGTATTTT.

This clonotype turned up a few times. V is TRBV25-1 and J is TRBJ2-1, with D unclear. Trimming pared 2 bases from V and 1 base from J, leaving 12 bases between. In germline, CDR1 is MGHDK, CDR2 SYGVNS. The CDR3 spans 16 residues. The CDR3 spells CASSEIGYRSYNEQFF. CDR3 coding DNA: TGTGCCAGCAGTGAAATCGGGTATCGATCCTACAATGAGCAGTTCTTC.

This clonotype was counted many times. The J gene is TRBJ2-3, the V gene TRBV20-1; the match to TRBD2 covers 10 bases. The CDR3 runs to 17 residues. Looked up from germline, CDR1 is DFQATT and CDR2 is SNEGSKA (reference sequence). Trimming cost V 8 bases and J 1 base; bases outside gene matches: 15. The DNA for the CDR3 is TGCAGTAGGCTAGCGGGAGAGGGGGGGATCGGCACAGATACGCAGTATTTT. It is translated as CSRLAGEGGIGTDTQYF.

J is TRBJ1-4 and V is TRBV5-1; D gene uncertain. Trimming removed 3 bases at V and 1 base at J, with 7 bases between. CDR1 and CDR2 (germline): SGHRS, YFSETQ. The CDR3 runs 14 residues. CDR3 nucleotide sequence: TGCGCCAGCAGCTCAAGTTTAACTAATGAAAAACTGTTTTTT. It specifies CASSSSLTNEKLFF. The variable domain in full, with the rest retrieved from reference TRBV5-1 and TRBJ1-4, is KAGVTQTPRYLIKTRGQQVTLSCSPISGHRSVSWYQQTPGQGLQFLFEYFSETQRNKGNFPGRFSGRQFSNSRSEMNVSTLELGDSALYLCASSSSLTNEKLFFGSGTQLSVL.

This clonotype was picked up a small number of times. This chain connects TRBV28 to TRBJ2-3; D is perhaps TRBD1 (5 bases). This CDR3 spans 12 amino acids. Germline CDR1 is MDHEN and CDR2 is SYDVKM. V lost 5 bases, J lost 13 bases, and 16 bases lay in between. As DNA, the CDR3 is TGTGCCAGCAGTGGGGCTAGTCCTGTTAAGTATTTT. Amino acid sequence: CASSGASPVKYF.

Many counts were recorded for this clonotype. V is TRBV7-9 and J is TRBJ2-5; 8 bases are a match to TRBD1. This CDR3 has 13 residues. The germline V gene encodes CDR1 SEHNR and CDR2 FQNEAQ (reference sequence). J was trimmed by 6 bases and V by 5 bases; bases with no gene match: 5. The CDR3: CASSGQGGKTQYF. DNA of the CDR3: TGTGCCAGCAGCGGACAGGGTGGGAAGACCCAGTACTTC.

The CDR3 loop reads CASSGAAGKPNTGELFF. In nucleotides, the CDR3 is TGCGCCAGCAGCGGCGCAGCGGGGAAACCGAACACCGGGGAGCTGTTTTTT. The V call is TRBV4-3, the J call TRBJ2-2, with TRBD2 matching over 7 bases. Germline-derived CDR1 and CDR2 are LGHNA and YSLEER. J lost 0 bases, V lost 5 bases, and 9 bases had no gene match. This CDR3 contains 17 residues.

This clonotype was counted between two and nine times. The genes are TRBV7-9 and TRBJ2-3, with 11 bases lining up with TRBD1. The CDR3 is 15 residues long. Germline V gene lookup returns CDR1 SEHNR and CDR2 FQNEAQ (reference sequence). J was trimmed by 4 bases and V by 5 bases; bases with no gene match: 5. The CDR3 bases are TGTGCCAGCAGCCAGGGACAGGGGGTGGCAGATACGCAGTATTTT. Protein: CASSQGQGVADTQYF. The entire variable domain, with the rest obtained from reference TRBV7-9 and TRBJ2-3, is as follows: DTGVSQNPRHKITKRGQNVTFRCDPISEHNRLYWYRQTLGQGPEFLTYFQNEAQLEKSRLLSDRFSAERPKGSFSTLEIQRTEQGDSAMYLCASSQGQGVADTQYFGPGTRLTVL.

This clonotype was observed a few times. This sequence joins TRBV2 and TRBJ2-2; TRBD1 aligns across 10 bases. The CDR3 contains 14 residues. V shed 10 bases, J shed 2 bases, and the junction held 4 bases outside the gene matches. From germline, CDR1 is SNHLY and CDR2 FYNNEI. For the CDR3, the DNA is TGTGCCACAGGGACAGGGGCAAACACCGGGGAGCTGTTTTTT. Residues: CATGTGANTGELFF.

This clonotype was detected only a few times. CDR3 amino acids: CASSQDIILAGGGLARQETQYF. CDR3 DNA sequence: TGCGCCAGCAGCCAAGATATAATTCTGGCGGGGGGGGGACTAGCGAGGCAAGAGACCCAGTACTTC. The chain joins TRBV4-1 to TRBJ2-5; 10 nucleotides align to TRBD2. The germline CDR1 and CDR2 sequences are MGHRA and YSYEKL. This CDR3 comprises 22 residues. V was clipped by 0 bases and J by 2 bases; unmatched bases: 21.

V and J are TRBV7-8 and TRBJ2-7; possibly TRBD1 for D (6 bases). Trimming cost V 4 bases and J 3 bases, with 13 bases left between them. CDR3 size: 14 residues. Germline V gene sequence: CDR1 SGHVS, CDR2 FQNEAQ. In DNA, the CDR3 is TGTGCCAGCAGCTATCGGACAGATATCTACGAGCAGTACTTC. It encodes CASSYRTDIYEQYF.

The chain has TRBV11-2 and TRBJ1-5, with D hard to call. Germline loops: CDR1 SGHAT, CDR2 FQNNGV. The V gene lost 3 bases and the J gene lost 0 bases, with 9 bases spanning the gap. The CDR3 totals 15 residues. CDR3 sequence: CASSLARDSNQPQHF. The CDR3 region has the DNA TGTGCCAGCAGCTTGGCTAGGGATAGCAATCAGCCCCAGCATTTT.

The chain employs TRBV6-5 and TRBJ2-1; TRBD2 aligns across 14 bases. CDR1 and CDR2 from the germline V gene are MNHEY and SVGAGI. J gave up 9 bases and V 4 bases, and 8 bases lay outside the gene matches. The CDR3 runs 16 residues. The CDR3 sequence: CASSFGLAGGFGEQFF. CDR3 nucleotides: TGTGCCAGCAGTTTCGGACTAGCGGGGGGTTTTGGTGAGCAGTTCTTC.

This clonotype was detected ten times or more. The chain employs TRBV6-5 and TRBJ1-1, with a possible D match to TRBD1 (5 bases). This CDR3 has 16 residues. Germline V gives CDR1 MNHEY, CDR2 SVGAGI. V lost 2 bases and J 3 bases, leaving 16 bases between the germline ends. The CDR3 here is CASSYTSGPRHTEAFF. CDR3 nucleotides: TGTGCCAGCAGTTACACTTCGGGGCCCCGGCACACTGAAGCTTTCTTT.